One and the same sample provided the 17 T cell receptor beta chains below, sequenced in a study of cytomegalovirus exposure and HLA in healthy donors. Profiling relied on immunoSEQ multiplex PCR, and the TCRdb table lists in-frame clones only, not all of them. The table lists about 330,000 clones, just over 85% of them singletons. Sequences were obtained from PBMCs. These receptor sequences come from a woman aged 18-29 years in good health and CMV-seronegative.

The chain uses TRBV6-5 and TRBJ2-7; 7 bases agree with TRBD2. The V gene end was trimmed by 0 bases and the J gene end by 3 bases; junction bases not matched to a gene: 5. Germline lookup yields CDR1 MNHEY and CDR2 SVGAGI. The CDR3 contains 15 residues. CDR3 amino acids: CASSYSGGSGYEQYF. For the CDR3, the DNA is TGTGCCAGCAGTTACTCGGGCGGGAGCGGCTACGAGCAGTACTTC.

The rearrangement links TRBV9 to TRBJ2-7; a weak D match, TRBD2 (5 bases). The CDR3 covers 15 residues. Germline CDR1 reads SGDLS; CDR2 reads YYNGEE. The V end was cut by 4 bases, the J end by 3 bases, with 17 bases between. Written as DNA, the CDR3 is TGTGCCAGCAGCCCCTTCGCGGGTTCTTTCTACGAGCAGTACTTC. Protein product: CASSPFAGSFYEQYF.

Regarding this clone: Additional DNA sequences in this sample encode the identical CDR3. This rearrangement joins TRBV5-6 to TRBJ2-7; 9 bases align to TRBD2. Germline V gives CDR1 SGHDT, CDR2 YYEEEE. The CDR3 is 14 residues long. Trimming removed 3 bases from V and 4 bases from J; junction bases left unmatched: 5. CDR3 DNA sequence: TGTGCCAGCAGCTCCGGACTAGCGAGTTACGAGCAGTACTTC. It translates to CASSSGLASYEQYF.

This clone appeared a few times. The rearrangement uses TRBV27 and TRBJ1-2, with 8 bases identical to TRBD1. This CDR3 has 13 residues. V shed 5 bases and J 8 bases; nucleotides not matched to a gene: 7. The germline V gene encodes CDR1 MNHEY and CDR2 SMNVEV (reference sequence). The CDR3 nucleotides read TGTGCCAGCAGTAGACAGGGGATCTTGGGCTACACCTTC. It is translated as CASSRQGILGYTF.

The chain uses TRBV27 and TRBJ2-1; 11 bases match TRBD2. J was trimmed by 4 bases and V by 7 bases; bases with no gene match: 6. CDR1 MNHEY and CDR2 SMNVEV come from the germline V gene (reference sequence). The CDR3 spans 15 residues. CDR3 DNA: TGTGCCAGCATCCCCGGGACTAGCGGATACAATGAGCAGTTCTTC. The encoded protein is CASIPGTSGYNEQFF.

V is TRBV27 and J is TRBJ2-3; perhaps TRBD2 as D (6 bases). There are 14 residues in the CDR3. V lost 5 bases to trimming and J lost 8 bases, with 17 bases between them. Per the germline V gene, CDR1 is MNHEY and CDR2 is SMNVEV (reference sequence). The CDR3 loop reads CASSLGLTPSTQYF. The CDR3 DNA follows: TGTGCCAGCAGTCTAGGACTAACCCCGAGTACGCAGTATTTT.

V gene TRBV19 combines with J gene TRBJ1-1; no definite D call. Trimming removed 5 bases at V and 6 bases at J, with 7 bases between. Germline-derived CDR1 and CDR2 are LNHDA and SQIVND (reference sequence). This CDR3 region has 11 residues. For the CDR3, the DNA is TGTGCCAGTAGTTCCCGTGCTGAAGCTTTCTTT. Amino acid sequence: CASSSRAEAFF.

The rearrangement uses TRBV15 and TRBJ1-2, with D perhaps matching TRBD1 (6 bases). The CDR3 length is 12 residues. V shed 1 base and J shed 10 bases, with 10 bases lying between them. From germline, CDR1 is LNHNV and CDR2 YYDKDF (reference sequence). The chain's CDR3 is CATSRGEGVYTF. The CDR3 nucleotides read TGTGCCACCAGCAGAGGGGAGGGGGTCTACACCTTC. Drawing the rest from reference TRBV15 and TRBJ1-2, the complete variable domain is DAMVIQNPRYQVTQFGKPVTLSCSQTLNHNVMYWYQQKSSQAPKLLFHYYDKDFNNEADTPDNFQSRRPNTSFCFLDIRSPGLGDTAMYLCATSRGEGVYTFGSGTRLTVV.

The chain employs TRBV27 and TRBJ1-4; 9 bases map to TRBD1. The V and J ends lost 6 bases and 8 bases, in that order; junction bases with no gene match: 7. This CDR3 is built from 14 residues. Germline V CDR1 and CDR2: MNHEY, SMNVEV (reference sequence). This CDR3 reads CASSSGTGREKLFF. DNA for the CDR3: TGTGCCAGCAGCTCGGGGACAGGGAGGGAAAAACTGTTTTTT. Drawing the rest from reference TRBV27 and TRBJ1-4, the complete variable domain is EAQVTQNPRYLITVTGKKLTVTCSQNMNHEYMSWYRQDPGLGLRQIYYSMNVEVTDKGDVPEGYKVSRKEKRNFPLILESPSPNQTSLYFCASSSGTGREKLFFGSGTQLSVL.

The chain is built from TRBV4-3 and TRBJ2-7, with TRBD1 identical over 8 bases. Losses at the gene ends were 0 bases for V and 5 bases for J; bases not matched to a gene: 3. Per the germline V gene, CDR1 is LGHNA and CDR2 is YSLEER. This CDR3 region has 14 residues. The CDR3 is CASSQDWTGHEQYF. CDR3 nucleotide sequence: TGCGCCAGCAGCCAAGATTGGACAGGGCACGAGCAGTACTTC.

Only a few counts were recorded for this clone. J is TRBJ1-4 and V is TRBV5-1, with D unclear. Germline assignment: CDR1 SGHRS and CDR2 YFSETQ. CDR3 length: 15 amino acids. V lost 3 bases to trimming and J lost 5 bases, with 14 bases between them. The DNA of the CDR3 is TGCGCCAGCAGCTCTGAGACGGGAACGAATGAAAAACTGTTTTTT. Protein: CASSSETGTNEKLFF.

The CDR3: CASSRGQGAGGYTF. The CDR3 DNA sequence: TGTGCCAGCAGTCGTGGACAGGGGGCAGGCGGCTACACCTTC. The chain uses TRBV2 and TRBJ1-2, with 11 nucleotides matching TRBD1. The CDR3 sequence is 14 residues long. Trimming removed 5 bases from V and 8 bases from J; junction bases left unmatched: 7. Germline CDR1 and CDR2: SNHLY and FYNNEI.

The sample holds one count of this clone. The V and J genes are TRBV9 and TRBJ2-2, with D possibly TRBD1 on 7 matching bases. The V and J ends lost 3 bases and 6 bases respectively, with 15 bases between them. Germline CDR1 is SGDLS and CDR2 is YYNGEE. The CDR3 has 15 amino acids. CDR3 protein: CASSERQGGAGELFF. The CDR3 DNA follows: TGTGCCAGCAGCGAACGGCAGGGGGGAGCCGGGGAGCTGTTTTTT.

The chain has TRBV6-4 and TRBJ2-3; D may be TRBD1 (5 bases). The V gene's germline CDR1 is MRHNA and CDR2 SNTAGT. The CDR3 length is 14 residues. Trimming took 3 bases from V and 0 from J, leaving 7 bases between them. The DNA of the CDR3 is TGTGCCAGCAGTGAACAGGCTAGCACAGATACGCAGTATTTT. Its protein is CASSEQASTDTQYF.

The chain recombines TRBV25-1 with TRBJ2-3, with D maybe TRBD2 (5 bases). The V end was cut by 3 bases, the J end by 7 bases, with 14 bases between. Germline V gene lookup returns CDR1 MGHDK and CDR2 SYGVNS. There are 14 residues in the CDR3. The DNA of the CDR3 is TGTGCCAGCAGTGATCATGAGGGAGCAAATACGCAGTATTTT. Its protein product is CASSDHEGANTQYF.

The chain links TRBV5-1 to TRBJ2-1; D is possibly TRBD1 (5 bases). The germline V gene has CDR1 SGHRS and CDR2 YFSETQ. V dropped 3 bases and J dropped 7 bases, with 17 bases sitting between them. This CDR3 spans 15 amino acids. The CDR3 DNA reads as TGCGCCAGCAGCTGGGGCCCCCCCCGCACAAATGAGCAGTTCTTC. Translation gives CASSWGPPRTNEQFF.

The chain recombines TRBV5-4 with TRBJ2-3; 7 bases agree with TRBD2. The CDR3 has 14 amino acids. V was pared by 4 bases and J by 8 bases, with 10 bases of the junction left unmatched. Germline CDR1 reads SGHNT; CDR2 reads YYREEE (reference sequence). Written as DNA, the CDR3 is TGTGCCAGCAGCCCGGACGCCCCGGGGGGTACGCAGTATTTT. Translation gives CASSPDAPGGTQYF.